These T cell receptor beta chains were read from a single sample in a study of blood T cell repertoires in COVID-19. Data came from immunoSEQ multiplex PCR; TCRdb stores just in-frame clones and leaves some out. The profile shows 75,000 to 95,000 clones, 80% to 90% of them singletons. Sequenced input: peripheral blood. The receptors were gathered from a human donor in a cohort sampled during active COVID-19. Each CDR3 is given with its conserved first and last residue. Fields, in order: CDR3 length, J gene, D gene, clone size, V gene, CDR3 DNA, CDR3 protein. D genes are given only for firm matches. Rows give clone size only sometimes, using once, few, many, or a class for an expanded clone.

CDR3 length: 17
J gene: TRBJ2-2
D gene: TRBD2
clone size: .
V gene: TRBV7-7
CDR3 DNA: TGTGCTAGCAGCTTAGTCGAAGTAGCGGGGGACACCGGGGAGCTGTTTTTT
CDR3 protein: CASSLVEVAGDTGELFF

CDR3 length: 16
J gene: TRBJ2-3
D gene: TRBD2
clone size: once
V gene: TRBV29-1
CDR3 DNA: TGCAGCCCCTCCTTTATAGCGGGAGGAAGGACAGATACGCAGTATTTT
CDR3 protein: CSPSFIAGGRTDTQYF

CDR3 length: 14
J gene: TRBJ2-1
D gene: TRBD2
clone size: .
V gene: TRBV7-3
CDR3 DNA: TGTGCCAGCAGCTTAAGACTAGCGGACAATGAGCAGTTCTTC
CDR3 protein: CASSLRLADNEQFF

CDR3 length: 14
J gene: TRBJ2-7
D gene: TRBD2
clone size: .
V gene: TRBV7-2
CDR3 DNA: TGTGCCAGCAGCTCAGATAGCGGGAGGGCCGAGCAGTACTTC
CDR3 protein: CASSSDSGRAEQYF

CDR3 length: 13
J gene: TRBJ1-1
D gene: .
clone size: .
V gene: TRBV28
CDR3 DNA: TGTGCCAGCAGTCCCCCGGGGGACACTGAAGCTTTCTTT
CDR3 protein: CASSPPGDTEAFF

CDR3 length: 13
J gene: TRBJ1-5
D gene: TRBD1
clone size: few
V gene: TRBV7-2
CDR3 DNA: TGTGCCAGCAGCTCCGCAGGGGGCCAGCCCCAGCATTTT
CDR3 protein: CASSSAGGQPQHF

CDR3 length: 13
J gene: TRBJ1-2
D gene: .
clone size: .
V gene: TRBV12-3/TRBV12-4
CDR3 DNA: TGTGCCAGCAGCCACAGGGATAACTATGGCTACACCTTC
CDR3 protein: CASSHRDNYGYTF

CDR3 length: 16
J gene: TRBJ1-2
D gene: .
clone size: .
V gene: TRBV28
CDR3 DNA: TGTGCCAGCAGTTTAAGGGGACACGCGGGCAGGAGGGGCTACACCTTC
CDR3 protein: CASSLRGHAGRRGYTF

CDR3 length: 14
J gene: TRBJ2-3
D gene: .
clone size: .
V gene: TRBV24-1
CDR3 DNA: TGTGCCACCAGTGACCCAGGATCCACAGATACGCAGTATTTT
CDR3 protein: CATSDPGSTDTQYF

CDR3 length: 15
J gene: TRBJ2-1
D gene: .
clone size: .
V gene: TRBV7-9
CDR3 DNA: TGTGCCAGCAGCCTAGAATCTCTAGCGCCCAATGAGCAGTTCTTC
CDR3 protein: CASSLESLAPNEQFF

CDR3 length: 16
J gene: TRBJ2-7
D gene: TRBD1
clone size: .
V gene: TRBV7-8
CDR3 DNA: TGTGCCAGCAGCCGAGCGGTAGGGACAGGAGTCTACGAGCAGTACTTC
CDR3 protein: CASSRAVGTGVYEQYF

CDR3 length: 14
J gene: TRBJ2-3
D gene: TRBD2
clone size: once
V gene: TRBV6-5
CDR3 DNA: TGTGCCACCAGCCTTCTAGCGGCCACAGATACGCAGTATTTT
CDR3 protein: CATSLLAATDTQYF

CDR3 length: 13
J gene: TRBJ1-1
D gene: .
clone size: .
V gene: TRBV5-6
CDR3 DNA: TGTGCCAGCAGCGCCCGACAGAACACTGAAGCTTTCTTT
CDR3 protein: CASSARQNTEAFF

CDR3 length: 16
J gene: TRBJ1-3
D gene: .
clone size: .
V gene: TRBV6-1
CDR3 DNA: TGTGCCAGCAGTGACGGGGTAGGGCGGTCTGGAAACACCATATATTTT
CDR3 protein: CASSDGVGRSGNTIYF

CDR3 length: 17
J gene: TRBJ2-3
D gene: .
clone size: .
V gene: TRBV11-2
CDR3 DNA: TGTGCCAGCAGCTTAGTGTCCGACAGCCTTTTCACAGATACGCAGTATTTT
CDR3 protein: CASSLVSDSLFTDTQYF

CDR3 length: 13
J gene: TRBJ1-1
D gene: .
clone size: .
V gene: TRBV27
CDR3 DNA: TGTGCCAGCCACCCGTACAGGACATCTGAAGCTTTCTTT
CDR3 protein: CASHPYRTSEAFF

CDR3 length: 14
J gene: TRBJ1-4
D gene: .
clone size: few
V gene: TRBV5-1
CDR3 DNA: TGCGCCAGCAGCTTGGACGACAGTGGAGAAAAACTGTTTTTT
CDR3 protein: CASSLDDSGEKLFF

CDR3 length: 16
J gene: TRBJ1-1
D gene: TRBD1
clone size: .
V gene: TRBV28
CDR3 DNA: TGTGCCAGCAGTTTATCGGGACAGGGTACGGAGGCTGAAGCTTTCTTT
CDR3 protein: CASSLSGQGTEAEAFF

CDR3 length: 12
J gene: TRBJ1-1
D gene: .
clone size: .
V gene: TRBV3-1/TRBV3-2
CDR3 DNA: TGTGCCAGCAGCCAAAGCACCGCTGAAGCTTTCTTT
CDR3 protein: CASSQSTAEAFF

CDR3 length: 15
J gene: TRBJ1-1
D gene: .
clone size: .
V gene: TRBV6-5
CDR3 DNA: TGTGCCAGCAGTTACTCCTTGGCAGGGTACCCTGAAGCTTTCTTT
CDR3 protein: CASSYSLAGYPEAFF

CDR3 length: 13
J gene: TRBJ1-2
D gene: TRBD1
clone size: .
V gene: TRBV2
CDR3 DNA: TGTGCCACCGGAACCGGGACAGGCGGTGGCTACACCTTC
CDR3 protein: CATGTGTGGGYTF

CDR3 length: 13
J gene: TRBJ1-2
D gene: TRBD1
clone size: .
V gene: TRBV30
CDR3 DNA: TGTGCCTGGAGTGCAGGGGGCGCATATGGCTACACCTTC
CDR3 protein: CAWSAGGAYGYTF

CDR3 length: 12
J gene: TRBJ2-7
D gene: .
clone size: .
V gene: TRBV3-1/TRBV3-2
CDR3 DNA: TGTGCCAGCAGCCAGTTGAGCGACGAGCAGTACTTC
CDR3 protein: CASSQLSDEQYF

CDR3 length: 15
J gene: TRBJ2-7
D gene: TRBD2
clone size: few
V gene: TRBV7-2
CDR3 DNA: TGTGCCAGCAGCCTGCCGGGAGGGACTACATACGAGCAGTACTTC
CDR3 protein: CASSLPGGTTYEQYF

CDR3 length: 14
J gene: TRBJ2-1
D gene: TRBD1
clone size: .
V gene: TRBV3-1/TRBV3-2
CDR3 DNA: TGTGCCAGCAGCCAACTCGACAGGGTCAATGAGCAGTTCTTC
CDR3 protein: CASSQLDRVNEQFF

CDR3 length: 14
J gene: TRBJ1-2
D gene: .
clone size: .
V gene: TRBV6-5
CDR3 DNA: TGTGCCAGCAGTTTGTTAAAGGAGAACTATGGCTACACCTTC
CDR3 protein: CASSLLKENYGYTF

CDR3 length: 15
J gene: TRBJ1-6
D gene: .
clone size: few
V gene: TRBV30
CDR3 DNA: TGTGCCTGGAGCCCTCTTCGTCCAGGGAATTCACCCCTCCACTTT
CDR3 protein: CAWSPLRPGNSPLHF

CDR3 length: 17
J gene: TRBJ2-2
D gene: TRBD2
clone size: .
V gene: TRBV5-1
CDR3 DNA: TGCGCCAGCAGCCGGACTAGCGGGGTCTCGAACACCGGGGAGCTGTTTTTT
CDR3 protein: CASSRTSGVSNTGELFF

CDR3 length: 15
J gene: TRBJ2-7
D gene: TRBD1
clone size: .
V gene: TRBV28
CDR3 DNA: TGTGCCAGCAGTCCTTCCGGGACAGGGGTGGACGAGCAGTACTTC
CDR3 protein: CASSPSGTGVDEQYF

CDR3 length: 11
J gene: TRBJ2-7
D gene: .
clone size: few
V gene: TRBV9
CDR3 DNA: TGTGCCAGCAGCTCTACCTACGAGCAGTACTTC
CDR3 protein: CASSSTYEQYF

CDR3 length: 14
J gene: TRBJ2-7
D gene: .
clone size: few
V gene: TRBV5-6
CDR3 DNA: TGTGCCAGCAGCTTGTGGGGGACAAACTACGAGCAGTACTTC
CDR3 protein: CASSLWGTNYEQYF

CDR3 length: 13
J gene: TRBJ2-3
D gene: .
clone size: .
V gene: TRBV6-5
CDR3 DNA: TGTGCCAGCAGCGAGGGTGGCACAGATACGCAGTATTTT
CDR3 protein: CASSEGGTDTQYF

CDR3 length: 15
J gene: TRBJ2-1
D gene: TRBD2
clone size: few
V gene: TRBV2
CDR3 DNA: TGTGCCAGCAGGCCCAGGACTAGCATTTACAATGAGCAGTTCTTC
CDR3 protein: CASRPRTSIYNEQFF

CDR3 length: 13
J gene: TRBJ2-1
D gene: TRBD1
clone size: .
V gene: TRBV6-5
CDR3 DNA: TGTGCCAGCGTTTTGGACAGGGACAATGAGCAGTTCTTC
CDR3 protein: CASVLDRDNEQFF

CDR3 length: 16
J gene: TRBJ2-7
D gene: .
clone size: .
V gene: TRBV27
CDR3 DNA: TGTGCCAGCAGTTCTGCGGGATATTCTCCTTCCTACGAGCAGTACTTC
CDR3 protein: CASSSAGYSPSYEQYF

CDR3 length: 14
J gene: TRBJ1-6
D gene: .
clone size: .
V gene: TRBV28
CDR3 DNA: TGTGCCAGCAGTTTCAGGGCGCACAATTCACCCCTCCACTTT
CDR3 protein: CASSFRAHNSPLHF

CDR3 length: 13
J gene: TRBJ2-7
D gene: TRBD1
clone size: .
V gene: TRBV19
CDR3 DNA: TGTGCCAGTAGCAGACAGGGCCCCTACGAGCAGTACTTC
CDR3 protein: CASSRQGPYEQYF

CDR3 length: 15
J gene: TRBJ1-2
D gene: TRBD1
clone size: .
V gene: TRBV7-2
CDR3 DNA: TGTGCCAGCAGCTTAGGAAGACAGGGGGTGTTTGGCTACACCTTC
CDR3 protein: CASSLGRQGVFGYTF

CDR3 length: 17
J gene: TRBJ1-1
D gene: TRBD1
clone size: .
V gene: TRBV2
CDR3 DNA: TGTGCCAGCAGTGACCCGGGACAGGGGTCGATGAACACTGAAGCTTTCTTT
CDR3 protein: CASSDPGQGSMNTEAFF

CDR3 length: 16
J gene: TRBJ2-2
D gene: TRBD1
clone size: .
V gene: TRBV5-6
CDR3 DNA: TGTGCCAGCAGCTATACCCGGACAGGATTTACCGGGGAGCTGTTTTTT
CDR3 protein: CASSYTRTGFTGELFF

CDR3 length: 15
J gene: TRBJ2-3
D gene: .
clone size: .
V gene: TRBV5-4
CDR3 DNA: TGTGCCAGCAGCTTGGACCAGACTAGCACAGATACGCAGTATTTT
CDR3 protein: CASSLDQTSTDTQYF

CDR3 length: 11
J gene: TRBJ2-3
D gene: .
clone size: .
V gene: TRBV27
CDR3 DNA: TGTGCCACCCAGGGGTGGGATACGCAGTATTTT
CDR3 protein: CATQGWDTQYF

CDR3 length: 16
J gene: TRBJ1-1
D gene: TRBD1
clone size: .
V gene: TRBV5-4
CDR3 DNA: TGTGCCAGCAGCCCAGGGGGTGGCTCTTGGGACACTGAAGCTTTCTTT
CDR3 protein: CASSPGGGSWDTEAFF

CDR3 length: 14
J gene: TRBJ1-2
D gene: TRBD1
clone size: .
V gene: TRBV28
CDR3 DNA: TGTGCCAGCAGTCGGGACAGGGGGCTCGGTGGCTACACCTTC
CDR3 protein: CASSRDRGLGGYTF

CDR3 length: 18
J gene: TRBJ2-1
D gene: .
clone size: .
V gene: TRBV5-1
CDR3 DNA: TGCGCCAGCAGCTTGGAAATGCGAGCGCCCGGGTCCGACAATGAGCAGTTCTTC
CDR3 protein: CASSLEMRAPGSDNEQFF

CDR3 length: 19
J gene: TRBJ2-3
D gene: TRBD2
clone size: .
V gene: TRBV4-1
CDR3 DNA: TGCGCCAGCAGCCGCCCCGGGACTAGCGGGAATCTCCGGGGAGATACGCAGTATTTT
CDR3 protein: CASSRPGTSGNLRGDTQYF

CDR3 length: 14
J gene: TRBJ2-5
D gene: TRBD1
clone size: .
V gene: TRBV7-3
CDR3 DNA: TGTGCCAGCAGCAGGGGGCCCTCTGAAGAGACCCAGTACTTC
CDR3 protein: CASSRGPSEETQYF

CDR3 length: 14
J gene: TRBJ1-2
D gene: .
clone size: .
V gene: TRBV6-5
CDR3 DNA: TGTGCCAGCAGTGACTCCACAGCTTTTTATGGCTACACCTTC
CDR3 protein: CASSDSTAFYGYTF

CDR3 length: 16
J gene: TRBJ1-1
D gene: TRBD1
clone size: .
V gene: TRBV30
CDR3 DNA: TGTGCCTGGAGTGTAAAGGGACAGCCTTGGAACACTGAAGCTTTCTTT
CDR3 protein: CAWSVKGQPWNTEAFF

CDR3 length: 13
J gene: TRBJ2-7
D gene: .
clone size: .
V gene: TRBV5-1
CDR3 DNA: TGCGCCAGCAGCTTGGGTGGCGGCAACGAGCAGTACTTC
CDR3 protein: CASSLGGGNEQYF

CDR3 length: 16
J gene: TRBJ2-7
D gene: TRBD2
clone size: .
V gene: TRBV14
CDR3 DNA: TGTGCCAGCAGCCTGGTGGTAGCGGGAGGAGCCGACGAGCAGTACTTC
CDR3 protein: CASSLVVAGGADEQYF

CDR3 length: 15
J gene: TRBJ1-5
D gene: TRBD1
clone size: .
V gene: TRBV28
CDR3 DNA: TGTGCCAGCAGAAAACAGGGGGTTCGAGATCAGCCCCAGCATTTT
CDR3 protein: CASRKQGVRDQPQHF

CDR3 length: 19
J gene: TRBJ2-6
D gene: TRBD2
clone size: .
V gene: TRBV5-6
CDR3 DNA: TGTGCCAGCAGCTTGAGTGCAGGACTAGCATTCGTTGGGGCCAACGTCCTGACTTTC
CDR3 protein: CASSLSAGLAFVGANVLTF

CDR3 length: 17
J gene: TRBJ2-7
D gene: TRBD2
clone size: .
V gene: TRBV5-5
CDR3 DNA: TGTGCCAGCAGCTTGCCCCCACCGGGACTAGGATCCTACGAGCAGTACTTC
CDR3 protein: CASSLPPPGLGSYEQYF

CDR3 length: 14
J gene: TRBJ2-7
D gene: TRBD1
clone size: .
V gene: TRBV15
CDR3 DNA: TGTGCCACCAGCAGAGATCAGGGGGTCGGCGAGCAGTACTTC
CDR3 protein: CATSRDQGVGEQYF

CDR3 length: 13
J gene: TRBJ2-7
D gene: .
clone size: .
V gene: TRBV10-1
CDR3 DNA: TGCGCCAGCAGCTTGACTAGAGGATACGAGCAGTACTTC
CDR3 protein: CASSLTRGYEQYF

CDR3 length: 14
J gene: TRBJ2-1
D gene: .
clone size: .
V gene: TRBV7-9
CDR3 DNA: TGTGCCAGCAGCTTTCCGGGTGGTGACAATGAGCAGTTCTTC
CDR3 protein: CASSFPGGDNEQFF

CDR3 length: 16
J gene: TRBJ1-2
D gene: TRBD1
clone size: .
V gene: TRBV6-5
CDR3 DNA: TGTGCCAGCAGTTACTCTTGGGCAGGGGGCGGATATGGCTACACCTTC
CDR3 protein: CASSYSWAGGGYGYTF

CDR3 length: 15
J gene: TRBJ1-6
D gene: TRBD1
clone size: .
V gene: TRBV3-1/TRBV3-2
CDR3 DNA: TGTGCCAGCAGCCCATGGGGACAGGGTCCTTCACCCCTCCACTTT
CDR3 protein: CASSPWGQGPSPLHF